This TCR beta chain came from a study of naive and memory T cell subsets. Study-level points and caveats: Over 95% of naive TCR sequences appeared only once after error correction, unlike memory subsets. Possibly reflecting memory cells re-expressing CD45RA, a few larger clonotypes occurred in naive repertoires, especially CD8. Clonotypes here are unpaired alpha or beta chain sequences.

Both TRBC1 and TRBC2 were covered by a beta constant-region primer of two equimolar oligonucleotides. The ligated cDNA underwent four PCR rounds using SP2 and nested alpha and beta constant-region primers. TCRdb re-called the UMI-ligation and nested PCR reads through MiXCR, storing one row per CDR3 protein. The sample includes about 150,000 distinct CDR3 sequences, approximately 24% of them seen just once. CD8 T cells were positively selected from what remained after CD4 positive selection. Four subsets defined by CD45RA and CD27 were sorted after CD3, CD4, CD8 and live/dead staining. A note on this clonotype: Antigen specificity is unknown.

V lost 6 bases to trimming and J lost 8 bases; unmatched junction nucleotides: 8. This CDR3 region has 15 residues. CDR1 and CDR2 (germline): MGHRA, YSYEKL. The sequenced sample was naive CD4+ T cells from blood. V is TRBV4-1 and J is TRBJ2-1; 12 bases align to TRBD2. This clonotype originated in a human donor in good health. This CDR3 is CASRTSGRRGDEQFF. In DNA, the CDR3 is TGCGCCAGCAGGACTAGCGGGAGAAGGGGGGATGAGCAGTTCTTC.